Below are 26 T cell receptor beta chains sequenced from a single sample in a study of identical twins. TCRdb independently ran MiXCR on the 5' RACE reads; one entry per CDR3 protein. The profile shows about 240,000 distinct CDR3 sequences, more than 9.5% of them singletons. This sample was also put to use in a study of yellow fever vaccine responses in identical twins.

Sequencing input: memory (CD45RO+) T cells sorted from blood. The source is a woman aged 18 to 35 in good health.

This clonotype was seen at least ten times. The chain carries TRBV10-3 and TRBJ2-7, with 7 bases lining up with TRBD1. The CDR3 is made up of 15 amino acids. Germline CDR1 ENHRY, CDR2 SYGVKD. With V trimmed by 3 bases and J by 3 bases, 8 bases remained unmatched. The DNA for the CDR3 is TGTGCCATCAGTGATAGCCGTCGACAGGGCTACGAGCAGTACTTC. Protein product: CAISDSRRQGYEQYF.

This chain links TRBV7-8 with TRBJ2-6; D gene unclear. CDR3 size: 17 residues. Trimming shortened V by 5 bases and J by 1 base, and 15 bases separated the two germline ends. CDR1 is SGHVS, CDR2 FQNEAQ, per germline. The CDR3 DNA reads as TGTGCCAGCAGCCATCCAACCGACTTGTCTGGGGCCAACGTCCTGACTTTC. This sequence encodes CASSHPTDLSGANVLTF.

This clonotype has a handful of counts. The rearrangement links TRBV5-1 to TRBJ1-4; D may be TRBD1 (5 bases). The germline CDR1 and CDR2 sequences are SGHRS and YFSETQ. The CDR3 has 16 residues. Trimming removed 6 bases at V and 0 bases at J, with 15 bases between. In nucleotides, the CDR3 is TGCGCCAGCATATTTCAGGGAAAAGCAACTAATGAAAAACTGTTTTTT. It yields the protein CASIFQGKATNEKLFF.

This clonotype was counted only a few times. The J gene is TRBJ1-6, the V gene TRBV20-1; D gene unclear. The V and J ends lost 6 bases and 7 bases respectively, with 10 bases between them. This CDR3 comprises 12 residues. From germline, CDR1 is DFQATT and CDR2 SNEGSKA (reference sequence). CDR3 in DNA: TGCAGTGCGGGAACGGCGAATTCACCCCTCCACTTT. As protein: CSAGTANSPLHF.

The table lists this clonotype with a few counts. The chain combines TRBV24-1 with TRBJ2-1; 11 bases are shared with TRBD2. The germline gives CDR1 KGHDR, CDR2 SFDVKD. This CDR3 is 13 amino acids long. After removal of 3 bases from V and 14 bases from J, the junction contained 5 bases not matched to a gene. CDR3 nucleotide sequence: TGTGCCACCAGTGATCAACTAGCGGGGGAAAAGTTCTTC. It codes for CATSDQLAGEKFF.

This rearrangement joins TRBV20-1 to TRBJ2-7; D might be TRBD1 or TRBD2, each matching 6 bases. Trimming removed 8 bases at V and 1 base at J, with 12 bases between. The germline CDR1 and CDR2 sequences are DFQATT and SNEGSKA (reference sequence). This CDR3 has 12 residues. The CDR3, as DNA: TGCAGTATGGGGGGCCCATCCTACGAGCAGTACTTC. It yields the protein CSMGGPSYEQYF.

The chain joins TRBV6-2 or TRBV6-3 to TRBJ1-5, with a weak D call TRBD1 (5 bases). V gave up 0 bases and J gave up 6 bases, with 9 bases separating them. Germline V gives CDR1 MNHEY, CDR2 SVGEGT. The CDR3 is 14 residues long. Written as DNA, the CDR3 is TGTGCCAGCAGTTACTCGGCAGGGACTCAGCCCCAGCATTTT. Amino acids: CASSYSAGTQPQHF.

This clonotype was recorded a few times. The chain carries TRBV3-1 and TRBJ1-6; 7 bases agree with TRBD1. The ends lost 5 bases at V and 2 bases at J; junction bases unmatched: 6. In germline, CDR1 is LGHDT, CDR2 YNNKEL (reference sequence). The length of the CDR3 is 16 residues. CDR3 protein: CASSRTGEAYNSPLHF. The CDR3 nucleotides read TGTGCCAGCAGCAGAACAGGGGAAGCCTATAATTCACCCCTCCACTTT.

The V call is TRBV12-3 or TRBV12-4, the J call TRBJ2-1, with 14 bases that match TRBD2. CDR3 length: 14 residues. The V and J ends lost 6 bases and 10 bases, in that order; junction bases with no gene match: 5. CDR3 amino acids: CASRTSGGAWEQFF. The CDR3 coding sequence is TGTGCCAGCAGGACTAGCGGGGGGGCCTGGGAGCAGTTCTTC.

In its sample, this clonotype was seen a few times. This chain connects TRBV20-1 to TRBJ2-5; the D call may be TRBD1 or TRBD2 (5 bases each). Per the germline V gene, CDR1 is DFQATT and CDR2 is SNEGSKA (reference sequence). Trimming shortened V by 7 bases and J by 2 bases, and 17 bases separated the two germline ends. The CDR3 spans 14 residues. The CDR3 loop reads CSGSWRAGQETQYF. The CDR3 nucleotides read TGCAGTGGGTCTTGGCGGGCAGGGCAAGAGACCCAGTACTTC.

There are many counts of this clonotype. This sequence joins TRBV7-9 and TRBJ2-1, with D uncertain. This CDR3 has 11 amino acids. Per the germline V gene, CDR1 is SEHNR and CDR2 is FQNEAQ (reference sequence). V was cut by 4 bases and J by 9 bases, with 7 bases left in between. The CDR3 sequence is CASSSLVEQFF. CDR3 DNA: TGTGCCAGCAGCTCCTTAGTTGAGCAGTTCTTC. Complete variable domain (other parts from reference TRBV7-9 and TRBJ2-1): DTGVSQNPRHKITKRGQNVTFRCDPISEHNRLYWYRQTLGQGPEFLTYFQNEAQLEKSRLLSDRFSAERPKGSFSTLEIQRTEQGDSAMYLCASSSLVEQFFGPGTRLTVL.

As to this clonotype: The germline gene is not matched at one end of the junction; a read error may be the cause. The rearrangement joins TRBV6-6 to TRBJ2-2, with D uncertain. The length of the CDR3 is 13 residues. CDR1 is MNHNY, CDR2 SVGAGI, per germline (reference sequence). The CDR3 region has the DNA TGTGCCACCAGTTACCATCTTGGGGGGGAGCTGTTTTTT. It codes for CATSYHLGGELFF.

As concerns this clonotype: The junction departs from germline at one end; a sequencing error may be responsible. This chain links TRBV11-3 with TRBJ2-3; the D is unclear. The CDR3 has 14 residues. CDR1 and CDR2 from the germline V gene are SGHNT and YENEEA. CDR3 DNA sequence: TGTGCCAGCAGCTTAGACCACTTCACAGATGCGCAGTATTTT. Amino acids: CASSLDHFTDAQYF.

The J gene is TRBJ1-1, the V gene TRBV7-9; D might be TRBD1 (6 bases). CDR1 SEHNR and CDR2 FQNEAQ come from the germline V gene (reference sequence). There are 15 residues in the CDR3. With 5 bases removed from V and 4 bases from J, the gap between germline ends came to 17 bases. CDR3 in DNA: TGTGCCAGCAGCCCCGTCGGGGGGCCCGGCACTGAAGCTTTCTTT. Its translation: CASSPVGGPGTEAFF.

This clonotype showed up just a few times. V gene TRBV5-5 combines with J gene TRBJ2-5; 7 bases agree with TRBD2. The CDR3 covers 15 residues. Germline CDR1 reads SGHKS; CDR2 reads YYEKEE (reference sequence). Trimming removed 3 bases from V and 5 bases from J; junction bases left unmatched: 10. CDR3 region: CASSSRSGVEETQYF. The CDR3 bases are TGTGCCAGCAGCTCCCGGAGCGGGGTAGAGGAGACCCAGTACTTC.

This clonotype occurred a few times. The chain couples TRBV6-2 or TRBV6-3 to TRBJ1-3; TRBD1 matches at 7 bases. CDR1 is MNHEY, CDR2 SVGEGT, per germline. CDR3 size: 14 residues. J lost 2 bases, V lost 5 bases, and 3 bases had no gene match. This chain's CDR3 is CASSTTGAGNTIYF. CDR3 coding DNA: TGTGCCAGCAGTACCACAGGGGCTGGAAACACCATATATTTT.

This clonotype has only a few counts. CDR3 in amino acids: CASNPSRQGDGYTF. CDR3 bases: TGTGCCAGCAACCCTTCCCGACAGGGGGATGGCTACACCTTC. The chain combines TRBV2 with TRBJ1-2, with 9 nucleotides matching TRBD1. This CDR3 is built from 14 residues. The germline CDR1 and CDR2 sequences are SNHLY and FYNNEI. V trimming: 7 bases; J trimming: 6 bases; junction bases outside the gene matches: 9. Supplemented by reference TRBV2 and TRBJ1-2, the full variable domain reads EPEVTQTPSHQVTQMGQEVILRCVPISNHLYFYWYRQILGQKVEFLVSFYNNEISEKSEIFDDQFSVERPDGSNFTLKIRSTKLEDSAMYFCASNPSRQGDGYTFGSGTRLTVV.

V is TRBV3-1 and J is TRBJ2-5; 10 bases line up with TRBD2. The ends lost 8 bases at V and 3 bases at J; junction bases unmatched: 3. CDR1 and CDR2 (germline): LGHDT, YNNKEL (reference sequence). The CDR3 length is 13 residues. The CDR3 reads CASVLAGEETQYF. DNA of the CDR3: TGTGCCAGCGTTCTAGCGGGGGAAGAGACCCAGTACTTC.

This clonotype was seen a handful of times. The rearrangement joins TRBV6-6 to TRBJ2-2; TRBD1 matches 8 bases. Losses at the gene ends were 6 bases for V and 7 bases for J; bases not matched to a gene: 4. The CDR3 runs to 13 residues. CDR1 and CDR2 from the germline V gene are MNHNY and SVGAGI (reference sequence). CDR3 nucleotide sequence: TGTGCCAGCAGCACAGGGGGTCACGGGGAGCTGTTTTTT. Its protein product is CASSTGGHGELFF.

This clonotype was detected only a few times. The chain combines TRBV7-8 with TRBJ2-1; unclear D gene. Germline V gives CDR1 SGHVS, CDR2 FQNEAQ. This CDR3 spans 15 amino acids. The ends were cut back, 2 bases at V and 1 base at J, with 9 bases in the middle. CDR3 loop: CASSLNANSYNEQFF. The DNA for the CDR3 is TGTGCCAGCAGCTTAAACGCCAATTCCTACAATGAGCAGTTCTTC.

This CDR3 reads CASSWDRDQPQHF. In DNA, the CDR3 is TGTGCCAGCAGCTGGGACAGGGATCAGCCCCAGCATTTT. V gene TRBV3-1 combines with J gene TRBJ1-5; 9 bases fit TRBD1. Germline assignment: CDR1 LGHDT and CDR2 YNNKEL (reference sequence). V lost 5 bases, J lost 5 bases, and 1 base stayed unmatched. This CDR3 has 13 residues.

This clonotype was seen more than once but under ten times. The chain employs TRBV28 and TRBJ2-3, with 12 positions matching TRBD1. CDR3 length: 16 amino acids. The V gene end was trimmed by 4 bases and the J gene end by 5 bases; junction bases not matched to a gene: 7. CDR1 and CDR2 from the germline V gene are MDHEN and SYDVKM. Written as DNA, the CDR3 is TGTGCCAGCAGTTCAGCCGGGACAGGGGGCTTAGATACGCAGTATTTT. Translating it yields CASSSAGTGGLDTQYF.

The table lists this clonotype with many counts. The chain joins TRBV20-1 to TRBJ2-5, with TRBD1 matching 7 bases. V was clipped by 3 bases and J by 1 base; unmatched bases: 8. Per germline, CDR1 DFQATT and CDR2 SNEGSKA (reference sequence). CDR3 length: 15 residues. CDR3 amino acids: CSASGGQISQETQYF. The CDR3 nucleotides read TGCAGTGCTAGTGGGGGACAGATAAGCCAAGAGACCCAGTACTTC.

This clonotype has just a few counts. This sequence joins TRBV15 and TRBJ2-2, with 9 nucleotides matching TRBD1. The CDR3 sequence is 19 residues long. V lost 3 bases, J lost 6 bases, and 17 bases stayed unmatched. CDR1 LNHNV and CDR2 YYDKDF come from the germline V gene (reference sequence). DNA of the CDR3: TGTGCCACCAGCAGGAAGGCGGGTTGGGGACAGGGTTCCCCCGGGGAGCTGTTTTTT. It translates to CATSRKAGWGQGSPGELFF. Drawing the rest from reference TRBV15 and TRBJ2-2, the complete variable domain is DAMVIQNPRYQVTQFGKPVTLSCSQTLNHNVMYWYQQKSSQAPKLLFHYYDKDFNNEADTPDNFQSRRPNTSFCFLDIRSPGLGDTAMYLCATSRKAGWGQGSPGELFFGEGSRLTVL.

This clonotype showed up just a few times. CDR3 in DNA: TGCGCCAGCAGCTTGGGGCAGGGACCGTGGGCTGAAGCTTTCTTT. Protein: CASSLGQGPWAEAFF. This rearrangement joins TRBV5-1 to TRBJ1-1; D is perhaps TRBD1 (5 bases). The CDR3 totals 15 residues. V lost 0 bases to trimming and J lost 6 bases, with 15 bases between them. CDR1 and CDR2 from the germline V gene are SGHRS and YFSETQ. Together with reference TRBV5-1 and TRBJ1-1, the CDR3 gives the full variable domain: KAGVTQTPRYLIKTRGQQVTLSCSPISGHRSVSWYQQTPGQGLQFLFEYFSETQRNKGNFPGRFSGRQFSNSRSEMNVSTLELGDSALYLCASSLGQGPWAEAFFGQGTRLTVV.

In its sample, this clonotype was seen a few times. The chain recombines TRBV7-9 with TRBJ1-2; D not resolved. The ends were cut back, 1 base at V and 8 bases at J, with 11 bases in the middle. This CDR3 comprises 13 residues. The germline CDR1 and CDR2 sequences are SEHNR and FQNEAQ (reference sequence). CDR3 in DNA: TGTGCCAGCAGCTTAGTGGGGATTGACGGCTACACCTTC. Translation gives CASSLVGIDGYTF.